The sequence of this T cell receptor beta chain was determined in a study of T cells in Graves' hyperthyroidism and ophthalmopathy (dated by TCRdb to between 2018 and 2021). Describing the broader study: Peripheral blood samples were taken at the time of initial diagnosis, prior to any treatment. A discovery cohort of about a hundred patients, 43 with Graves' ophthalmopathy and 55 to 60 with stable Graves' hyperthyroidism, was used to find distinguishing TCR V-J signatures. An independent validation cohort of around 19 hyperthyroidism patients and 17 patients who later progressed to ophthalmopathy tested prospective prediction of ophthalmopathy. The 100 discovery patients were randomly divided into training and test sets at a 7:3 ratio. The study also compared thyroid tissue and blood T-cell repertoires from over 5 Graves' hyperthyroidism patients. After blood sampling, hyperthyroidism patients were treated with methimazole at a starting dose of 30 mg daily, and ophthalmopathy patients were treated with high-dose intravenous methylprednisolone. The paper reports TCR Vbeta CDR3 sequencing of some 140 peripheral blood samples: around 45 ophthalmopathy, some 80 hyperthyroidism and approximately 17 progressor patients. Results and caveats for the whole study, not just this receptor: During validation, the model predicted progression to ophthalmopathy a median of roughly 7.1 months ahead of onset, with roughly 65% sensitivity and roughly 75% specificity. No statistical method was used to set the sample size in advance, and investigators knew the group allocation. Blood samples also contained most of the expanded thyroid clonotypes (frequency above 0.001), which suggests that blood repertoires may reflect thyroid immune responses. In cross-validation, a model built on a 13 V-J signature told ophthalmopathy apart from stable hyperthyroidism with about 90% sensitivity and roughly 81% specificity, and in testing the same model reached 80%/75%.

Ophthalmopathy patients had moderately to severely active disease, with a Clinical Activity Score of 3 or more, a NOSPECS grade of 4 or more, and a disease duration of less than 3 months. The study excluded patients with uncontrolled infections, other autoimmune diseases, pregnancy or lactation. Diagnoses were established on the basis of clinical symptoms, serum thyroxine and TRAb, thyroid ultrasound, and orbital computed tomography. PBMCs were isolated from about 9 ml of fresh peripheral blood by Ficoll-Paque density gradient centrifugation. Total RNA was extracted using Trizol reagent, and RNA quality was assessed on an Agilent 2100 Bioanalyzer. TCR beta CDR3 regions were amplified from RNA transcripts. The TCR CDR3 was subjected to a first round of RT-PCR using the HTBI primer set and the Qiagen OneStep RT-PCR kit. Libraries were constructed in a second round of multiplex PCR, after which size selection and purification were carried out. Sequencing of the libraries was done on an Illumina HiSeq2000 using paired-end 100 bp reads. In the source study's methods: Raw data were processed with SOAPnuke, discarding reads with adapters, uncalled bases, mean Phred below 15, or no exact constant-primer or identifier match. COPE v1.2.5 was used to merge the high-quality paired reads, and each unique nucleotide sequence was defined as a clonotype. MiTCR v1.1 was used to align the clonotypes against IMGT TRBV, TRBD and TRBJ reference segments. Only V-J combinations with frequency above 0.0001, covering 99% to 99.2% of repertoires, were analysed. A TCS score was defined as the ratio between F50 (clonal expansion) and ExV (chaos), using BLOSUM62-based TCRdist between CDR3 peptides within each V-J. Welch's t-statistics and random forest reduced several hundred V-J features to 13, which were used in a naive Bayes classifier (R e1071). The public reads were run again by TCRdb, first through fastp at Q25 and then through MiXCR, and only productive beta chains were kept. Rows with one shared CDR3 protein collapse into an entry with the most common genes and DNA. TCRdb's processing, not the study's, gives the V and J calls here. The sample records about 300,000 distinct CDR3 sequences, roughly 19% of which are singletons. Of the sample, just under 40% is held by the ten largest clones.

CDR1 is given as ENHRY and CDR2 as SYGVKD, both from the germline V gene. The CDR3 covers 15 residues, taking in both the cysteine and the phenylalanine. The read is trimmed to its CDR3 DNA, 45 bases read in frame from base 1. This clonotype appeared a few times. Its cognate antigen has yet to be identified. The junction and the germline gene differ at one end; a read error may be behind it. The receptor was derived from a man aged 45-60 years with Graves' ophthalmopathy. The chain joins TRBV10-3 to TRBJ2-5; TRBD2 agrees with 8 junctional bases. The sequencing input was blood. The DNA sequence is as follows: TGTGCCACCAGTGAGGTAGTAGCGGGAATGGAGACCCAGTACTTC. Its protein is CATSEVVAGMETQYF.